The 24 T cell receptor beta chains reported below all come from one sample, sequenced in a study of cytomegalovirus exposure and HLA in healthy donors. Primers for the PCR totalled 60 Vbeta and 13 Jbeta. The table came from immunoSEQ multiplex PCR; TCRdb's copy has only in-frame clones and leaves some out. The sample includes about 170,000 clones, around 62% seen only once; the top ten take over 2.5%. Input material: PBMCs. The receptors come from a man aged 35-49 years in good health and CMV-seronegative.

This chain connects TRBV7-6 to TRBJ2-1; D gene uncertain. Trimming took off 0 bases at V and 3 bases at J, with 3 bases between the two ends. This CDR3 is built from 13 residues. Germline CDR1 SGHVS, CDR2 FNYEAQ. The DNA of the CDR3 is TGTGCCAGCAGCTTAGCCAACTACAATGAGCAGTTCTTC. Amino acid sequence: CASSLANYNEQFF.

The chain joins TRBV30 to TRBJ2-2; D not resolved. CDR3 length: 13 residues. Germline lookup yields CDR1 GTSNPN and CDR2 SVGIG (reference sequence). The V gene lost 3 bases and the J gene lost 1 base, with 6 bases spanning the gap. The CDR3 is CAWSYRNTGELFF. CDR3 bases: TGTGCCTGGAGCTACAGGAACACCGGGGAGCTGTTTTTT.

This chain connects TRBV4-1 to TRBJ1-6; TRBD1 agrees at 8 bases. The CDR3 loop spans 17 amino acids. The V gene end was trimmed by 4 bases and the J gene end by 7 bases; junction bases not matched to a gene: 12. Germline V CDR1 and CDR2: MGHRA, YSYEKL. The CDR3 protein is CASSRGRQGTLNSPLHF. The CDR3 bases are TGCGCCAGCAGCCGGGGTCGACAGGGGACTTTAAATTCACCCCTCCACTTT.

The chain recombines TRBV7-9 with TRBJ1-1; D uncertain. V was pared by 1 base and J by 6 bases, with 12 bases between. The germline V gene has CDR1 SEHNR and CDR2 FQNEAQ (reference sequence). The CDR3 runs to 14 residues. For the CDR3, the DNA is TGTGCCAGCAGCTTAGACGGGAAACCAGCTGAAGCTTTCTTT. Translated: CASSLDGKPAEAFF.

V gene TRBV10-3 combines with J gene TRBJ2-7; 10 bases agree with TRBD2. J gave up 7 bases and V 6 bases, and 9 bases lay outside the gene matches. From germline, CDR1 is ENHRY and CDR2 SYGVKD. This CDR3 has 14 amino acids. The CDR3 DNA follows: TGTGCCATCAGATACAGCGGGGGGGCAGATGAGCAGTACTTC. Residues: CAIRYSGGADEQYF.

This clone was counted only a few times. This rearrangement joins TRBV27 to TRBJ1-2; D not resolved. CDR3 length equals 13 residues. Deletions cut 2 bases from V and 6 bases from J, with 10 bases between. Germline V lookup: CDR1 MNHEY, CDR2 SMNVEV (reference sequence). The CDR3 DNA sequence: TGTGCCAGCAGTTTACGGGGAACCGATGGCTACACCTTC. Translating gives CASSLRGTDGYTF.

Concerning this clone itself: One end of the junction is discordant with germline, which a read error may explain. This chain connects TRBV7-9 to TRBJ2-3; TRBD1 is a possible D gene (5 bases). CDR3 length: 14 residues. Germline V gene lookup returns CDR1 SEHNR and CDR2 FQNEAQ (reference sequence). CDR3 DNA: TGTTCCAGCAGCCGGCTACAGGGCACAGATACGCAGTATTTT. Amino acid sequence: CSSSRLQGTDTQYF.

This clone was seen a few times. The chain links TRBV27 to TRBJ2-1, with 7 bases fitting TRBD2. J gave up 4 bases and V 3 bases, and 6 bases lay outside the gene matches. Germline-derived CDR1 and CDR2 are MNHEY and SMNVEV (reference sequence). The CDR3 loop spans 15 amino acids. The CDR3 here is CASSLPAGRYNEQFF. CDR3 bases: TGTGCCAGCAGTTTGCCAGCGGGAAGGTACAATGAGCAGTTCTTC.

This clone was observed a handful of times. V and J are TRBV10-3 and TRBJ2-3, with a tentative D call TRBD2 (6 bases). The germline V gene encodes CDR1 ENHRY and CDR2 SYGVKD. V was clipped by 8 bases and J by 0 bases, with 12 bases between them. The CDR3 totals 14 residues. CDR3 DNA: TGTGCCATCCTGCGGGACCTTAGCACAGATACGCAGTATTTT. It yields the protein CAILRDLSTDTQYF.

The rearrangement uses TRBV6-1 and TRBJ2-7; TRBD1 matches at 7 bases. The CDR3 has 15 amino acids. The germline V gene encodes CDR1 MNHNS and CDR2 SASEGT. After removal of 8 bases from V and 0 bases from J, the junction contained 10 bases not matched to a gene. The CDR3 nucleotides read TGTGCCAGCGGCTCGGGACAGTTAAGCTCCTACGAGCAGTACTTC. Its protein product is CASGSGQLSSYEQYF.

The rearrangement links TRBV6-5 to TRBJ1-3; the D is unclear. The CDR3 spans 14 residues. Trimming cost V 5 bases and J 2 bases, with 10 bases left between them. Per the germline V gene, CDR1 is MNHEY and CDR2 is SVGAGI. The CDR3 sequence is CASSVNRAGNTIYF. The CDR3, as DNA: TGTGCCAGCAGTGTGAACCGGGCTGGAAACACCATATATTTT.

Worth noting for this clone: The sample contains more than one DNA sequence encoding this CDR3. The CDR3 DNA sequence: TGCGCCAGCAGCTTGGGCTCAACGACGAGCAATAGCCCCAATGAGCAGTTCTTC. This encodes CASSLGSTTSNSPNEQFF. The rearrangement uses TRBV5-1 and TRBJ2-1; no reliable D call. The CDR3 totals 18 residues. V was pared by 0 bases and J by 6 bases, with 22 bases between. Germline assignment: CDR1 SGHRS and CDR2 YFSETQ. The complete variable domain, with remaining parts taken from reference TRBV5-1 and TRBJ2-1, reads KAGVTQTPRYLIKTRGQQVTLSCSPISGHRSVSWYQQTPGQGLQFLFEYFSETQRNKGNFPGRFSGRQFSNSRSEMNVSTLELGDSALYLCASSLGSTTSNSPNEQFFGPGTRLTVL.

V is TRBV7-2 and J is TRBJ2-3; maybe TRBD2 (6 bases). Trimming left V 5 bases short and J 4 bases short, with 13 bases between. Germline CDR1 and CDR2: SGHTA and FQGNSA. This CDR3 spans 14 amino acids. In DNA form, the CDR3 reads TGTGCCAGCAGCCCATCAACTAGCCCAGATACGCAGTATTTT. This codes for CASSPSTSPDTQYF.

The J gene is TRBJ1-4, the V gene TRBV19; tentatively, D is TRBD1 (6 bases). V lost 6 bases, J lost 8 bases, and 16 bases lay in between. This CDR3 has 14 amino acids. The V gene's germline CDR1 is LNHDA and CDR2 SQIVND (reference sequence). The CDR3 protein is CASSPRGQGEKLFF. CDR3 nucleotides: TGTGCCAGTAGCCCCCGCGGTCAGGGGGAAAAACTGTTTTTT.

The chain employs TRBV19 and TRBJ2-3; weak D call: TRBD1 (6 bases). Trimming took 3 bases from V and 5 from J, leaving 9 bases between them. The CDR3 is 13 amino acids. Germline CDR1 LNHDA, CDR2 SQIVND (reference sequence). The CDR3 protein is CASSMTGRDTQYF. In DNA, the CDR3 is TGTGCCAGTAGTATGACAGGACGAGATACGCAGTATTTT.

The sample holds one count of this clone. This chain uses TRBV30 with TRBJ2-1; 9 bases match TRBD1. CDR1 and CDR2 (germline): GTSNPN, SVGIG (reference sequence). With V trimmed by 4 bases and J by 2 bases, 3 bases remained unmatched. The CDR3 sequence is 14 residues long. This chain's CDR3 is CAWNRGLTYNEQFF. The CDR3 nucleotides read TGTGCCTGGAACAGGGGGCTGACCTACAATGAGCAGTTCTTC.

The genes are TRBV7-9 and TRBJ1-1; TRBD1 matches at 11 bases. The CDR3 contains 16 residues. Germline CDR1 and CDR2: SEHNR and FQNEAQ (reference sequence). Trimming took 5 bases from V and 8 from J; bases not matched to a gene: 13. CDR3 amino acids: CASSTSGTGGFVEAFF. The CDR3 DNA sequence: TGTGCCAGCAGCACGTCCGGGACAGGGGGATTTGTGGAAGCTTTCTTT.

There are a few counts of this clone. The CDR3 DNA sequence: TGTGCCAGCAGTCCAGTACATACGGGGGGACCAAACATTCAGTACTTC. Translation gives CASSPVHTGGPNIQYF. The rearrangement links TRBV5-4 to TRBJ2-4, with 7 bases lining up with TRBD2. There are 16 residues in the CDR3. CDR1 SGHNT and CDR2 YYREEE come from the germline V gene (reference sequence). The ends lost 5 bases at V and 6 bases at J; junction bases unmatched: 14.

To note about this clone: Other DNA sequences of this sample code for an identical CDR3. The V gene is TRBV4-1, the J gene TRBJ2-1; tentative D call: TRBD1 (7 bases). V gave up 4 bases and J gave up 3 bases, with 13 bases separating them. This CDR3 region has 15 residues. CDR1 is MGHRA and CDR2 is YSYEKL in the germline V gene. The DNA of the CDR3 is TGCGCCAGCAGCCTGCGACAGGGACTCTACAATGAGCAGTTCTTC. Translating gives CASSLRQGLYNEQFF.

The chain joins TRBV19 to TRBJ2-2; the D gene is possibly TRBD1 (6 bases). V was cut by 5 bases and J by 0 bases, with 10 bases left in between. The CDR3 covers 15 residues. From germline, CDR1 is LNHDA and CDR2 SQIVND (reference sequence). The CDR3 sequence: CASSWPGANTGELFF. The CDR3 DNA sequence: TGTGCCAGTAGTTGGCCAGGGGCGAACACCGGGGAGCTGTTTTTT.

CDR3 residues: CASSAQGAQPQHF. In DNA form, the CDR3 reads TGCGCCAGCAGCGCGCAGGGCGCTCAGCCCCAGCATTTT. The chain is built from TRBV5-1 and TRBJ1-5; the D gene is possibly TRBD1 (5 bases). V gave up 4 bases and J gave up 6 bases, with 11 bases separating them. The CDR3 is 13 amino acids. Germline CDR1 SGHRS, CDR2 YFSETQ.

The J gene is TRBJ2-2, the V gene TRBV27; no reliable D call. Germline V gene sequence: CDR1 MNHEY, CDR2 SMNVEV (reference sequence). This CDR3 is built from 14 residues. Trimming cost V 2 bases and J 1 base, with 5 bases left between them. The CDR3 DNA reads TGTGCCAGCAGTTTAAGACAGAACACCGGGGAGCTGTTTTTT. As protein: CASSLRQNTGELFF.

This clone was observed a handful of times. The chain uses TRBV15 and TRBJ1-1; D ambiguous. The CDR3 spans 14 residues. Germline CDR1 LNHNV, CDR2 YYDKDF (reference sequence). V lost 0 bases and J 4 bases, leaving 9 bases between the germline ends. The CDR3 coding sequence is TGTGCCACCAGCAGAGATTCCCGGGGCACTGAAGCTTTCTTT. Protein product: CATSRDSRGTEAFF.

CDR3 loop: CSAAQRTEAFF. CDR3 DNA sequence: TGCAGTGCCGCTCAGAGGACTGAAGCTTTCTTT. This sequence joins TRBV20-1 and TRBJ1-1; no firm D call. Trimming took 6 bases from V and 5 from J, leaving 10 bases between them. There are 11 residues in the CDR3. Germline lookup yields CDR1 DFQATT and CDR2 SNEGSKA (reference sequence).